This T cell receptor (beta chain) was identified during a study of graft-versus-host responses after intestinal transplantation (dated by TCRdb to the early 2020s). Broadly, across the study: Multivisceral, liver-intestinal, or isolated intestinal transplants were received by the recipients. Every recipient was given anti-thymocyte globulin induction, followed by around three years of maintenance tacrolimus and steroids. Graft-versus-host and host-versus-graft alloreactive T cell clones were tracked in the graft, circulation and bone marrow after intestinal transplantation using bulk TCR-beta CDR3 sequencing. Alloreactive clones were identified by sequencing pre-transplant mixed lymphocyte reaction products and comparing them with unstimulated pre-transplant donor and recipient T cells. A cohort of some 24 intestinal transplant recipients, including one retransplant, was enrolled, and a few patients lacking pretransplant specimens were excluded. A peak of at least 4% donor T cells among recipient peripheral blood mononuclear cells was the definition used for donor T cell macrochimerism. Rather than being sequenced by the commercial service, samples from a few later patients were sequenced in-house on an Illumina MiSeq and processed with MiXCR.

V gives up 1 base and J gives up 2 bases, and the segment between their germline ends measures 13 bases. The germline V gene provides CDR1 SGHDN and CDR2 FVKESK. The CDR3 measures 16 amino acids from cysteine to phenylalanine. Of the read, only the CDR3 DNA is kept; its 48 bases are in frame from base 1. Remarks on this clone: Its antigen is currently not known. No much larger clone is present one base from it, and per-base qualities are unavailable.

The time point label for this specimen denotes: cells obtained before transplantation from donor or recipient. CD3+CD4+ and CD3+CD8+ populations were FACS-sorted from unstimulated pre-transplant donor and recipient cells taken from spleen or lymph nodes. Libraries were built with the immunoSEQ multiplex PCR assay. For most patients, genomic DNA was isolated with the Qiagen DNeasy Blood and Tissue Kit and shipped frozen to Adaptive Biotechnologies for TCR sequencing. For most patients, high-throughput TCR-beta CDR3 sequencing of genomic DNA was performed by Adaptive Biotechnologies. The authors processed their data as follows. Adaptive's ImmunoSEQ software supplied the TCR sequencing data for 18 patients, while MiXCR and VDJtools were used to process three other patients. To correct CD4 versus CD8 sorting errors, sequences present in both subsets at a frequency ratio below 5:1 were removed. CDR3 nucleotide sequences shared between donor and recipient were removed because the origin of such sequences could not be assigned. To count as alloreactive, a clone needed at least 2-fold expansion over unstimulated cells and a minimum CFSE-low frequency of 0.002% (template counts) or 0.001% (read counts). Clones detected in sequenced pre-transplant spleen, lymph node, or MLR CFSE-low populations of the donor or recipient were defined as mappable. Cumulative frequency of alloreactive clones was calculated as a percentage of all sequences weighted by copy number. The table was pulled from immuneACCESS by TCRdb, which kept in-frame rearrangements only. Such tables lose some clones; where checked, under half of the loss comes from unresolved V genes, and the rest has no known cause. V and J calls and clone size follow that table, whereas D and trimming were derived from the DNA. Within this sample are 100,000 or so clones, with roughly 91% of them counted one time only. The ten largest clones take up roughly 2% of the sample.

Results and caveats for the whole study, not just this receptor: GvH clones turned up in recipient bone marrow, with some appearing earlier in ileal mucosa or blood, a pattern consistent with an intestinal mucosal origin. In patients with donor T cell macrochimerism, the allografts had high GvH to HvG T cell clonal ratios. The conclusions were limited by the relatively low number and heterogeneity of the intestinal transplant patients. Early after transplant, peak levels of circulating GvH clones were associated with declines in HvG clones.

The V gene is TRBV14 and the J gene is TRBJ2-3; TRBD2 could be the D gene, as 5 bases match. Sequenced material: unstimulated CD8+ T cells sorted from spleen or lymph node cells, taken before intestinal transplant. This sequence was found in a human donor who received an intestinal transplant. In nucleotides, the sequence is TGTGCCAGCAGCCAAGCCGGGGTAGGGCCCACAGATACGCAGTATTTT. Translated, it gives CASSQAGVGPTDTQYF.